The 31 T cell receptor beta chains below all came from one sample that was sequenced in a study of blood T cell repertoires in COVID-19. Clones were sequenced by immunoSEQ multiplex PCR, and TCRdb holds only the in-frame ones, with some missing. The sample lists about 190,000 clones; about 78% were seen once. Input material: PBMCs or T cells enriched from blood (not recorded which). These receptors came from a woman in her forties or fifties who had recovered from COVID-19.

The J gene is TRBJ2-1, the V gene TRBV5-1; possible D gene TRBD1, 6 bases. V was trimmed by 1 base and J by 7 bases, leaving 15 bases between them. Germline loops: CDR1 SGHRS, CDR2 YFSETQ. This CDR3 has 15 residues. The CDR3 protein is CASSLTGYGRNEQFF. The CDR3, as DNA: TGCGCCAGCAGCTTGACAGGGTATGGGCGAAATGAGCAGTTCTTC.

This clone was observed a single time. The rearrangement links TRBV6-5 to TRBJ2-3; 7 bases agree with TRBD1. Germline V gene data show CDR1 as MNHEY and CDR2 as SVGAGI. Trimming removed 6 bases from V and 4 bases from J; junction bases left unmatched: 7. This CDR3 is built from 14 residues. The CDR3 region is CASRSDRVADTQYF. The DNA of the CDR3 is TGTGCCAGCAGATCAGACAGGGTGGCAGATACGCAGTATTTT.

This chain joins TRBV27 and TRBJ1-6; TRBD1 might be the D (6 bases). Germline CDR1 reads MNHEY; CDR2 reads SMNVEV (reference sequence). Trimming took 0 bases from V and 9 from J, leaving 15 bases between them. The CDR3 spans 16 residues. The CDR3 DNA follows: TGTGCCAGCAGTTTATCGAGGTCAGCCAGGGGTTCACCCCTCCACTTT. It yields the protein CASSLSRSARGSPLHF.

The CDR3 bases are TGTGCCAGCAGCTTTGGCGGGCAGGGGGTAGGAGAGACCCAGTACTTC. Amino acid sequence: CASSFGGQGVGETQYF. The V call is TRBV5-4, the J call TRBJ2-5; 7 positions match TRBD1. The CDR3 consists of 16 residues. Germline assignment: CDR1 SGHNT and CDR2 YYREEE (reference sequence). Trimming at V came to 2 bases and at J to 4 bases, leaving 11 bases not matched to a gene.

The V call is TRBV7-3, the J call TRBJ2-1; the match to TRBD2 covers 9 bases. V lost 5 bases to trimming and J lost 7 bases; unmatched junction nucleotides: 9. Germline V CDR1 and CDR2: SGHTA, FQGTGA. This CDR3 has 15 amino acids. This CDR3 reads CASSIRGAGGNEQFF. CDR3 DNA sequence: TGTGCCAGCAGCATCCGGGGTGCGGGAGGGAATGAGCAGTTCTTC.

This rearrangement joins TRBV28 to TRBJ2-2; D unclear. The germline CDR1 and CDR2 sequences are MDHEN and SYDVKM. V was cut by 4 bases and J by 8 bases, with 5 bases left in between. The CDR3 is 11 amino acids. CDR3 in amino acids: CASSSRGELFF. In nucleotides, the CDR3 is TGTGCCAGCAGTTCCCGGGGGGAGCTGTTTTTT.

This chain joins TRBV6-5 and TRBJ2-1, with 9 bases identical to TRBD1. Per germline, CDR1 MNHEY and CDR2 SVGAGI. This CDR3 has 13 amino acids. The V and J ends lost 3 bases and 8 bases, in that order; junction bases with no gene match: 2. CDR3 region: CASSYDRGYEQFF. CDR3 in DNA: TGTGCCAGCAGTTATGACAGGGGGTATGAGCAGTTCTTC.

This clone was seen at least ten times. This sequence joins TRBV4-3 and TRBJ2-3; 7 bases agree with TRBD1. The germline gives CDR1 LGHNA, CDR2 YSLEER. The length of the CDR3 is 17 residues. Trimming at V came to 0 bases and at J to 3 bases, leaving 9 bases not matched to a gene. The CDR3 DNA reads as TGCGCCAGCAGCCAAGACGAAGGGGACAGAAAAACAGATACGCAGTATTTT. Translation: CASSQDEGDRKTDTQYF.

This chain connects TRBV7-3 to TRBJ2-1; 9 bases are a match to TRBD2. The V gene's germline CDR1 is SGHTA and CDR2 FQGTGA. The CDR3 totals 16 residues. The trim removed 2 bases at V and 3 bases at J, leaving 5 bases unmatched. CDR3 in DNA: TGTGCCAGCAGCTTAGGGCCTAGCGGGAACTACAATGAGCAGTTCTTC. This codes for CASSLGPSGNYNEQFF.

The chain recombines TRBV6-5 with TRBJ2-5; maybe TRBD1 (6 bases). CDR1 MNHEY and CDR2 SVGAGI come from the germline V gene. V gave up 6 bases and J gave up 4 bases, with 18 bases separating them. The CDR3 sequence is 15 residues long. CDR3 region: CASSQQGLLRETQYF. The CDR3 region has the DNA TGTGCCAGCAGCCAACAGGGTCTTCTGCGAGAGACCCAGTACTTC.

This chain connects TRBV9 to TRBJ2-7; no definite D call. Per the germline V gene, CDR1 is SGDLS and CDR2 is YYNGEE. The CDR3 is 14 amino acids. Trimming took off 0 bases at V and 3 bases at J, with 10 bases between the two ends. The CDR3 protein is CASSVAPSLYEQYF. In DNA form, the CDR3 reads TGTGCCAGCAGCGTAGCCCCCTCCCTCTACGAGCAGTACTTC.

The chain carries TRBV28 and TRBJ1-2; D gene uncertain. The length of the CDR3 is 12 residues. CDR1 and CDR2 (germline): MDHEN, SYDVKM. V was pared by 6 bases and J by 8 bases, with 13 bases between. The CDR3 here is CASSPGLKGYTF. In nucleotides, the CDR3 is TGTGCCAGCAGCCCGGGATTGAAGGGCTACACCTTC.

This clone was seen once. The rearrangement uses TRBV6-1 and TRBJ2-5, with a weak D call TRBD2 (6 bases). This CDR3 contains 16 residues. Between the trimmed V and J ends, which lost 2 bases and 1 base, there was a span of 14 bases. CDR1 and CDR2 from the germline V gene are MNHNS and SASEGT. As DNA, the CDR3 is TGTGCCAGCAGTGAACTGGGAGGTTCCTTCCAAGAGACCCAGTACTTC. Its protein is CASSELGGSFQETQYF.

Only one count was recorded for this clone. The gene calls are TRBV5-5 and TRBJ1-3, with 8 bases lining up with TRBD1. There are 15 residues in the CDR3. From germline, CDR1 is SGHKS and CDR2 YYEKEE (reference sequence). V lost 1 base to trimming and J lost 2 bases; unmatched junction nucleotides: 2. CDR3 coding DNA: TGTGCCAGCAGCTTGACGACAGGGGCTGGAAACACCATATATTTT. Its translation: CASSLTTGAGNTIYF.

The V call is TRBV24-1, the J call TRBJ1-2, with 9 bases lining up with TRBD1. The CDR3 totals 18 residues. Germline lookup yields CDR1 KGHDR and CDR2 SFDVKD. Trimming removed 4 bases from V and 8 bases from J; junction bases left unmatched: 19. The CDR3 sequence is CATSEGWRRTGELQGYTF. DNA for the CDR3: TGTGCCACCAGTGAGGGGTGGAGGAGGACAGGGGAACTACAAGGCTACACCTTC.

The genes are TRBV29-1 and TRBJ1-2; 9 nucleotides line up with TRBD1. The germline gives CDR1 SQVTM, CDR2 ANQGSEA. V dropped 3 bases and J dropped 8; count of bases not matched to a gene: 7. The CDR3 totals 13 residues. The CDR3 DNA is TGCAGCGTTGAGACGGGACAGGGATTCGGCTACACCTTC. This translates into CSVETGQGFGYTF.

This clone was seen a handful of times. The chain employs TRBV6-2 or TRBV6-3 and TRBJ1-1; 7 nucleotides align to TRBD1. Unmatched junction bases numbered 14, after V lost 4 bases and J lost 0 bases. The CDR3 spans 18 residues. Germline assignment: CDR1 MNHEY and CDR2 SVGEGT. The CDR3 region has the DNA TGTGCCAGCAGTTTCACCCAGAACAGGGGACCGATGAACACTGAAGCTTTCTTT. It translates to CASSFTQNRGPMNTEAFF.

The chain combines TRBV10-3 with TRBJ2-2; possibly TRBD2 for D (7 bases). The V end lost 10 bases, the J end lost 1 base, and 19 bases lay between the germline ends. This CDR3 is built from 16 residues. Germline lookup yields CDR1 ENHRY and CDR2 SYGVKD. The CDR3: CATCRGVAGNTGELFF. In nucleotides, the CDR3 is TGTGCCACCTGTAGGGGGGTAGCGGGGAACACCGGGGAGCTGTTTTTT.

With respect to this clone: Other DNA sequences within the sample encode an identical CDR3. V is TRBV5-1 and J is TRBJ2-1; D might be TRBD2 (6 bases). This CDR3 is 15 amino acids long. Germline V CDR1 and CDR2: SGHRS, YFSETQ. Trimming stripped 4 bases from V and 5 bases from J, with 16 bases between. The CDR3, as DNA: TGCGCCAGCAGCCGTGGAGGGATTGGGGACAATGAGCAGTTCTTC. Translation: CASSRGGIGDNEQFF.

As DNA, the CDR3 is TGCGCCAGCAGCCCACGGGACAGTGGGGAGCAGTACTTC. Amino acids: CASSPRDSGEQYF. The rearrangement links TRBV5-1 to TRBJ2-7, with 7 positions matching TRBD1. CDR1 SGHRS and CDR2 YFSETQ come from the germline V gene. This CDR3 is built from 13 residues. V gave up 4 bases and J gave up 7 bases; unmatched junction bases: 8. The complete variable domain, with remaining parts taken from reference TRBV5-1 and TRBJ2-7, reads KAGVTQTPRYLIKTRGQQVTLSCSPISGHRSVSWYQQTPGQGLQFLFEYFSETQRNKGNFPGRFSGRQFSNSRSEMNVSTLELGDSALYLCASSPRDSGEQYFGPGTRLTVT.

V usage is TRBV3-1 (or the pseudogene TRBV3-2) and J usage is TRBJ2-3; TRBD2 agrees at 12 bases. V was clipped by 5 bases and J by 1 base; unmatched bases: 7. The CDR3 totals 17 residues. CDR1 is LGHDT, CDR2 YNNKEL, per germline (reference sequence). This CDR3 is CASSTRTSGTGTDTQYF. CDR3 sequence (DNA): TGTGCCAGCAGCACCCGGACTAGCGGGACGGGCACAGATACGCAGTATTTT.

This clone was observed once. This sequence joins TRBV27 and TRBJ2-3; TRBD1 agrees at 9 bases. V was pared by 1 base and J by 4 bases, with 6 bases of the junction left unmatched. The CDR3 is 16 amino acids. Germline assignment: CDR1 MNHEY and CDR2 SMNVEV (reference sequence). The CDR3 DNA reads as TGTGCCAGCAGTTTATTTTCCGGGACAGGGCCAGATACGCAGTATTTT. Its protein product is CASSLFSGTGPDTQYF.

The J gene is TRBJ2-7, the V gene TRBV5-1; D perhaps matches TRBD1 (6 bases). The CDR3 has 15 amino acids. Germline CDR1 is SGHRS and CDR2 is YFSETQ. The germline V and J ends were trimmed by 2 bases and 2 bases, with 14 bases remaining between them. The CDR3 protein is CASSLLQGSPYEQYF. DNA of the CDR3: TGCGCCAGCAGCTTACTACAGGGCTCTCCCTACGAGCAGTACTTC.

V is TRBV6-6 and J is TRBJ2-3, with D tentatively TRBD2 (6 bases). This CDR3 is built from 16 residues. V lost 1 base and J lost 2, with 13 bases in between. Per germline, CDR1 MNHNY and CDR2 SVGAGI (reference sequence). The CDR3, as DNA: TGTGCCAGCAGTTACTTACGGGGGACCTCCACAGATACGCAGTATTTT. Its protein is CASSYLRGTSTDTQYF.

A single count supports this clone. This chain connects TRBV7-2 to TRBJ2-7; 16 bases line up with TRBD2. The CDR3 loop spans 16 amino acids. V shed 0 bases and J 8 bases; nucleotides not matched to a gene: 4. The germline CDR1 and CDR2 sequences are SGHTA and FQGNSA. This chain's CDR3 is CASSLAGLAGGWQQYF. CDR3 coding DNA: TGTGCCAGCAGCTTAGCGGGACTAGCGGGAGGGTGGCAGCAGTACTTC.

This clone is a singleton in its sample. This rearrangement joins TRBV3-1 (or the pseudogene TRBV3-2) to TRBJ2-7; TRBD2 might be the D (5 bases). CDR1 is LGHDT, CDR2 YNNKEL, per germline (reference sequence). V was cut by 1 base and J by 3 bases, with 13 bases left in between. The CDR3 has 15 residues. The DNA for the CDR3 is TGTGCCAGCAGCCAAGGCACGGGATTACTCTACGAGCAGTACTTC. This encodes CASSQGTGLLYEQYF.

This clone showed up just once. The chain links TRBV5-1 to TRBJ1-2; the match to TRBD1 covers 10 bases. Trimming at V came to 0 bases and at J to 7 bases, leaving 9 bases not matched to a gene. The CDR3 has 16 amino acids. The germline CDR1 and CDR2 sequences are SGHRS and YFSETQ. CDR3 in DNA: TGCGCCAGCAGCTTGGCACCGACAGGGGGCAGGAGTGGCTACACCTTC. Translating gives CASSLAPTGGRSGYTF. Full variable domain (missing parts from reference TRBV5-1 and TRBJ1-2): KAGVTQTPRYLIKTRGQQVTLSCSPISGHRSVSWYQQTPGQGLQFLFEYFSETQRNKGNFPGRFSGRQFSNSRSEMNVSTLELGDSALYLCASSLAPTGGRSGYTFGSGTRLTVV.

The V gene is TRBV28, the J gene TRBJ2-2, with TRBD2 matching over 7 bases. The germline gives CDR1 MDHEN, CDR2 SYDVKM. The CDR3 runs to 15 residues. V lost 4 bases and J lost 5; bases outside the gene matches: 7. DNA for the CDR3: TGTGCCAGCAGTTCTTTGGGGGAGGGGACCGGGGAGCTGTTTTTT. It yields the protein CASSSLGEGTGELFF. Variable domain in full (rest from reference TRBV28 and TRBJ2-2): DVKVTQSSRYLVKRTGEKVFLECVQDMDHENMFWYRQDPGLGLRLIYFSYDVKMKEKGDIPEGYSVSREKKERFSLILESASTNQTSMYLCASSSLGEGTGELFFGEGSRLTVL.

The chain couples TRBV9 to TRBJ1-6; D not resolved. The CDR3 has 15 amino acids. Between the trimmed V and J ends, which lost 1 base and 0 bases, there was a span of 5 bases. Germline assignment: CDR1 SGDLS and CDR2 YYNGEE. In DNA form, the CDR3 reads TGTGCCAGCAGCGTATCTAGCTCCTATAATTCACCCCTCCACTTT. This encodes CASSVSSSYNSPLHF. Together with reference TRBV9 and TRBJ1-6, the CDR3 gives the full variable domain: DSGVTQTPKHLITATGQRVTLRCSPRSGDLSVYWYQQSLDQGLQFLIQYYNGEERAKGNILERFSAQQFPDLHSELNLSSLELGDSALYFCASSVSSSYNSPLHFGNGTRLTVT.

V and J are TRBV29-1 and TRBJ2-1, with 7 bases matching TRBD1. V shed 6 bases and J 3 bases; nucleotides not matched to a gene: 11. The CDR3 consists of 15 residues. Germline-derived CDR1 and CDR2 are SQVTM and ANQGSEA. The CDR3 bases are TGCAGCGTGTCTGGGACAGTGGCCCACTACAATGAGCAGTTCTTC. This codes for CSVSGTVAHYNEQFF.

For the CDR3, the DNA is TGTGCCAGTAGGACAGTCCCGAGCTCCTACAATGAGCAGTTCTTC. It yields the protein CASRTVPSSYNEQFF. The rearrangement joins TRBV19 to TRBJ2-1, with D perhaps matching TRBD1 (5 bases). Between the trimmed V and J ends, which lost 6 bases and 0 bases, there was a span of 12 bases. Germline V gene sequence: CDR1 LNHDA, CDR2 SQIVND (reference sequence). The CDR3 has 15 amino acids.